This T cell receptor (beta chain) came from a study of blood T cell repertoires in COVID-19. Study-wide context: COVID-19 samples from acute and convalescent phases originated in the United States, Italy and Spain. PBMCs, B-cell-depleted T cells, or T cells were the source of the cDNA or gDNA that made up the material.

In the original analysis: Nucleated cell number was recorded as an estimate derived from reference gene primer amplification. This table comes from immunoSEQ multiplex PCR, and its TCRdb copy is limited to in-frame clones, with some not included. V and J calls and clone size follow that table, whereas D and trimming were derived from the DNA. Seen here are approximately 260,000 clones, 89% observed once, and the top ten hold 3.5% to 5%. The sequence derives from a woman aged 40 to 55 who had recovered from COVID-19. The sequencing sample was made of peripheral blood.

The CDR3 bases are TGTGCCAGTAGTTCCCACCGACCGAGGTCCCCCTACGAGCAGTACTTC. Translating it yields CASSSHRPRSPYEQYF. V usage is TRBV19 and J usage is TRBJ2-7; D ambiguous. CDR3 length: 16 residues. Between the trimmed V and J ends, which lost 5 bases and 2 bases, there was a span of 19 bases. From germline, CDR1 is LNHDA and CDR2 SQIVND (reference sequence).